The 16 T cell receptor beta chains reported below all come from one sample, sequenced in a study of CXCR3-negative and CXCR3-positive naive CD8 T cells. Notes on the study in general: More hydrophobic TRB CDR3s occurred in CXCR3-positive than in CXCR3-negative naive cells.

The antigens these receptors bind are not known. The study made its TRB cDNA libraries by 5' RACE, adding UMI labels. TCRdb reprocessed the 5' RACE reads, keeping one entry per CDR3 protein, no DNA. In total, the table holds approximately 90,000 distinct CDR3 sequences. The sample taken for sequencing was naive CXCR3+ CD8+ T cells from blood. Subset here: CD45RO-CCR7+CD27+CD95- naive CD8+ T cells expressing CXCR3 (TNR3+). These receptors came from a human donor in good health. Some clones in this sample may be carry-over from other donors' samples.

The chain couples TRBV11-2 to TRBJ1-1. This CDR3 comprises 13 residues. CDR1 and CDR2 from the germline V gene are SGHAT and FQNNGV. CDR3 sequence: CASSLSGVTEAFF.

The chain is built from TRBV19 and TRBJ2-7; the D gene TCRdb calls, TRBD2, cannot be checked with no DNA. The germline CDR1 and CDR2 sequences are LNHDA and SQIVND (reference sequence). The CDR3 consists of 15 residues. The CDR3 spells CASSISGLGLYEQYF. The variable domain in full, completed from reference TRBV19 and TRBJ2-7, reads DGGITQSPKYLFRKEGQNVTLSCEQNLNHDAMYWYRQDPGQGLRLIYYSQIVNDFQKGDIAEGYSVSREKKESFPLTVTSAQKNPTAFYLCASSISGLGLYEQYFGPGTRLTVT.

The chain carries TRBV11-2 and TRBJ2-3; TCRdb lists TRBD2, though no DNA is available to test this call. CDR1 is SGHAT, CDR2 FQNNGV, per germline. The CDR3 spans 16 residues. The chain's CDR3 is CASSQSGLAGEDTQYF.

The chain carries TRBV4-1 and TRBJ1-1. The CDR3 runs to 13 residues. The germline CDR1 and CDR2 sequences are MGHRA and YSYEKL. CDR3 sequence: CASSSFGDTEAFF.

The chain employs TRBV28 and TRBJ2-1. The CDR3 sequence is 15 residues long. CDR1 is MDHEN and CDR2 is SYDVKM in the germline V gene. This CDR3 reads CASSLGDSPYNEQFF.

This chain joins TRBV12-3 or TRBV12-4 and TRBJ2-1; TCRdb's assignment of TRBD2 cannot be checked, as there is no DNA. The CDR3 sequence is 17 residues long. The CDR3 loop reads CACSLPPGWEYRNEQFF.

The genes are TRBV7-2 and TRBJ2-2. CDR3 length: 14 amino acids. Germline V lookup: CDR1 SGHTA, CDR2 FQGNSA. The CDR3: CASSFAIDSGELFF.

The chain recombines TRBV4-1 with TRBJ1-1. Germline loops: CDR1 MGHRA, CDR2 YSYEKL. This CDR3 spans 19 amino acids. CDR3: CASSQVSIGIGDMNTEAFF.

The V gene is TRBV6-1, the J gene TRBJ1-5. Germline CDR1 is MNHNS and CDR2 is SASEGT. This CDR3 is built from 16 residues. CDR3: CASSEGPGLTNQPQHF.

The chain uses TRBV6-5 and TRBJ2-7. The CDR3 length is 15 residues. Germline values: CDR1 MNHEY, CDR2 SVGAGI. This CDR3 reads CASSYSLRPSYEQYF.

This sequence joins TRBV4-1 and TRBJ2-2; with no DNA, the TCRdb D assignment of TRBD1 cannot be verified. Germline-derived CDR1 and CDR2 are MGHRA and YSYEKL. The CDR3 length is 13 residues. The chain's CDR3 is CASRGVNTGELFF.

The rearrangement joins TRBV19 to TRBJ2-3; TCRdb returns TRBD2, unconfirmable since there is no DNA. Per the germline V gene, CDR1 is LNHDA and CDR2 is SQIVND (reference sequence). The CDR3 consists of 15 residues. CDR3 loop: CASSGTSGVADTQYF.

V is TRBV5-4 and J is TRBJ2-7. The CDR3 consists of 14 residues. From germline, CDR1 is SGHNT and CDR2 YYREEE (reference sequence). CDR3 in amino acids: CASSQIGSTYEQYF.

This chain joins TRBV21-1 and TRBJ2-1; TCRdb gives TRBD2 as the D gene, but with no DNA this cannot be confirmed. TRBV21-1 is deemed a pseudogene. The CDR3 totals 17 residues. The CDR3 sequence is CASSKGREGGSYNEQFF.

The V and J genes are TRBV14 and TRBJ2-7; the D gene TCRdb calls, TRBD1, cannot be checked with no DNA. CDR3 length: 13 residues. CDR1 SGHDN and CDR2 FVKESK come from the germline V gene. The CDR3 protein is CASSLDREDEQYF.

The chain uses TRBV28 and TRBJ2-3; the TRBD2 assignment by TCRdb is unverifiable without DNA. CDR3 length: 16 residues. CDR1 MDHEN and CDR2 SYDVKM come from the germline V gene. The CDR3 protein is CASSLKSGDYTDTQYF.